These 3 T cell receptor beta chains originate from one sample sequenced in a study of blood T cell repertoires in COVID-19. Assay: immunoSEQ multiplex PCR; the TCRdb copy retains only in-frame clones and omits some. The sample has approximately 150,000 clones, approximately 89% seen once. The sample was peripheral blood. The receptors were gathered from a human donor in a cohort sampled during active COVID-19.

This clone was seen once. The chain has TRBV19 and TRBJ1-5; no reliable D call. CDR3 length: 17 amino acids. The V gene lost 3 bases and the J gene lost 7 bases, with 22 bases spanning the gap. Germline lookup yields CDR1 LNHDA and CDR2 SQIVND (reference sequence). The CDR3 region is CASSIPWARGMDQPQHF. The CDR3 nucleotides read TGTGCCAGTAGTATTCCGTGGGCCCGAGGGATGGACCAGCCCCAGCATTTT.

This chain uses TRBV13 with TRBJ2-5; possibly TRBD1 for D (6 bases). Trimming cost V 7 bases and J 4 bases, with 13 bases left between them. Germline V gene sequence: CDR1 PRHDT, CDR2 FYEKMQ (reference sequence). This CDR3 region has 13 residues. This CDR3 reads CASNPRGGETQYF. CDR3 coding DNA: TGTGCCAGCAACCCAAGAGGGGGAGAGACCCAGTACTTC. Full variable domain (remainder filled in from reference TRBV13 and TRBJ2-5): AAGVIQSPRHLIKEKRETATLKCYPIPRHDTVYWYQQGPGQDPQFLISFYEKMQSDKGSIPDRFSAQQFSDYHSELNMSSLELGDSALYFCASNPRGGETQYFGPGTRLLVL.

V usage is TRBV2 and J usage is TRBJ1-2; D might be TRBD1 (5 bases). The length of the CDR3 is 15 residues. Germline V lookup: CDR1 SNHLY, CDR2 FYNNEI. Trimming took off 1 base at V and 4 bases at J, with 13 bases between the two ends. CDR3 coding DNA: TGTGCCAGCAGTGAAGGGAGGGGCAGGGTCTATGGCTACACCTTC. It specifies CASSEGRGRVYGYTF.